The 10 T cell receptor beta chains below come from one sample, sequenced in a study of regulatory T cells in long-lasting Graves disease. The time point is: newly diagnosed GD, antithyroid drugs for less than 3 months. The TCR library was made from RNA that had been extracted from PBMCs in TRIzol. TCR beta libraries were built with iRepertoire HTBI primers and Arm-PCR of CDR3 regions. MiXCR, run by TCRdb on the multiplex PCR reads, gives a single entry per CDR3 protein. The sample contains 680,000 or so distinct CDR3 sequences, roughly 15% of which appear only once. These data were likewise used in another study, on T cells in Graves' hyperthyroidism and ophthalmopathy.

Sequenced material: peripheral blood mononuclear cells (PBMCs), taken at new diagnosis, from a patient treated with antithyroid drugs. The receptors stem from a woman aged 25 to 45 with Graves disease.

This clonotype was detected ten times or more. V and J are TRBV7-3 and TRBJ2-3; the D gene is possibly TRBD1 (6 bases). V was clipped by 2 bases and J by 5 bases, with 14 bases between them. Germline values: CDR1 SGHTA, CDR2 FQGTGA. CDR3 length: 15 residues. CDR3 sequence (DNA): TGTGCCAGCAGCTTAGTTCAGGGGCCGGGAGATACGCAGTATTTT. This gives the protein CASSLVQGPGDTQYF.

This clonotype was observed a handful of times. The V gene is TRBV2, the J gene TRBJ2-7; D uncertain. V lost 3 bases, J lost 3 bases, and 6 bases lay in between. The CDR3 extends over 12 amino acids. The germline V gene has CDR1 SNHLY and CDR2 FYNNEI. CDR3 region: CASSDWDYEQYF. The CDR3 DNA reads as TGTGCCAGCAGTGATTGGGACTACGAGCAGTACTTC.

This clonotype was recorded at least ten times. The chain uses TRBV27 and TRBJ1-2; TRBD1 matches 7 bases. The J segment lost 2 bases and the V segment lost 2 bases, leaving 5 bases of the junction unmatched. Germline V gives CDR1 MNHEY, CDR2 SMNVEV (reference sequence). The CDR3 is made up of 15 amino acids. CDR3 region: CASSLHRTGNYGYTF. For the CDR3, the DNA is TGTGCCAGCAGTTTACATCGGACAGGCAACTATGGCTACACCTTC.

This clonotype came up many times. The chain joins TRBV3-1 to TRBJ2-7; D unresolved. V lost 0 bases to trimming and J lost 2 bases, with 11 bases between them. Germline V gene sequence: CDR1 LGHDT, CDR2 YNNKEL (reference sequence). The CDR3 contains 15 residues. CDR3 residues: CASSQDRNGPYEQYF. The CDR3, as DNA: TGTGCCAGCAGCCAAGATAGGAACGGCCCCTACGAGCAGTACTTC.

Concerning this clonotype itself: A junction boundary mismatches the germline segment, possibly from a read error. The rearrangement joins TRBV2 to TRBJ1-5; D is possibly TRBD1 (5 bases). The CDR3 spans 15 residues. In germline, CDR1 is SNHLY, CDR2 FYNNEI. CDR3 sequence: CASSQDEGTNQPQHF. The CDR3 DNA follows: TGCGCCAGCAGCCAAGATGAGGGGACGAATCAGCCCCAGCATTTT.

The rearrangement joins TRBV29-1 to TRBJ2-5, with a possible D match to TRBD2 (7 bases). Germline V lookup: CDR1 SQVTM, CDR2 ANQGSEA. V lost 1 base and J 5 bases, leaving 11 bases between the germline ends. The CDR3 spans 13 residues. The CDR3 region is CSVEAGGRETQYF. In DNA form, the CDR3 reads TGCAGCGTTGAAGCGGGGGGCCGGGAGACCCAGTACTTC.

This clonotype was seen a handful of times. The chain recombines TRBV30 with TRBJ1-1; D is perhaps TRBD1 (6 bases). CDR3 length: 11 residues. Trimming removed 3 bases from V and 8 bases from J, with 10 bases in between. Germline assignment: CDR1 GTSNPN and CDR2 SVGIG (reference sequence). The CDR3 nucleotides read TGTGCCTGGAGGTGGACAGCCGAAGCTTTCTTT. Its protein is CAWRWTAEAFF.

This clonotype came up many times. This rearrangement joins TRBV28 to TRBJ1-1; possible D gene TRBD1, 5 bases. The length of the CDR3 is 16 residues. V lost 6 bases to trimming and J lost 1 base, with 18 bases between them. Per germline, CDR1 MDHEN and CDR2 SYDVKM. The CDR3 protein is CASRVQGREGNTEAFF. CDR3 DNA: TGTGCCAGCAGAGTTCAGGGCCGGGAAGGGAACACTGAAGCTTTCTTT.

The V gene is TRBV15, the J gene TRBJ1-2; D is possibly TRBD1 (6 bases). The CDR3 totals 15 residues. V was trimmed by 0 bases and J by 8 bases, leaving 16 bases between them. Germline V gene sequence: CDR1 LNHNV, CDR2 YYDKDF (reference sequence). CDR3: CATSRDPGAKGGYTF. Here the CDR3 DNA reads TGTGCCACCAGCAGAGATCCAGGGGCTAAAGGAGGCTACACCTTC.

This clonotype turned up a few times. CDR3 nucleotides: TGCGCCAGCAGCCCCGGACTAGCGGGAGGGCCTCTCGGGGCCAACGTCCTGACTTTC. It is translated as CASSPGLAGGPLGANVLTF. The chain employs TRBV5-1 and TRBJ2-6, with 15 nucleotides matching TRBD2. Germline lookup yields CDR1 SGHRS and CDR2 YFSETQ. V was clipped by 4 bases and J by 4 bases; unmatched bases: 9. The CDR3 covers 19 residues.